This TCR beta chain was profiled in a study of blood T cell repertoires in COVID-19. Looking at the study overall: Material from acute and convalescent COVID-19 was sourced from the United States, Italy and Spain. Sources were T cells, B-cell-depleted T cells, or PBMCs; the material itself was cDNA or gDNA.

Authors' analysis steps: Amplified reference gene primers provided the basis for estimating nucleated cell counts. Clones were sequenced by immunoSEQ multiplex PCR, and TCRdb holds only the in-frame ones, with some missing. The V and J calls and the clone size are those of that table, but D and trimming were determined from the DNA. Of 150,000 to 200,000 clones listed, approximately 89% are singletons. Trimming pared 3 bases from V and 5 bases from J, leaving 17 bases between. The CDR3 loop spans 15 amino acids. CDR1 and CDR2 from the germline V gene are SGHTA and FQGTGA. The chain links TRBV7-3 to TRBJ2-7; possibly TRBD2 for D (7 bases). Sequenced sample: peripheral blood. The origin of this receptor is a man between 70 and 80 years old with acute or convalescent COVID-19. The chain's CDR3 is CASSLGGGSVNEQYF. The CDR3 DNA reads TGTGCCAGCAGCTTGGGGGGCGGGAGTGTAAACGAGCAGTACTTC. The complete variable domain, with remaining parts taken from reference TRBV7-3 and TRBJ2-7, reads GAGVSQTPSNKVTEKGKYVELRCDPISGHTALYWYRQSLGQGPEFLIYFQGTGAADDSGLPNDRFFAVRPEGSVSTLKIQRTERGDSAVYLCASSLGGGSVNEQYFGPGTRLTVT.